Listed below are T cell receptor beta chains from one sample, sequenced in a study of molecular identifiers for immune sequencing clone quantification. TCRdb re-derived calls from the PCR reads in MiXCR, one entry per CDR3 protein. The sample has under 650,000 distinct CDR3 sequences; just under 20% are singletons. Sequenced input: naive CD8+ T cells from blood, with Jurkat cell RNA spiked in. These receptors all come from a human donor in good health. Some libraries in this study had Jurkat cell RNA spiked in. The CDR3 runs from the conserved cysteine through the conserved F or W. The order of the fields is J gene, clone size, V gene, D gene, CDR3 DNA, CDR3 protein. The D gene is left open where the match is weak. Not all rows give a size; the values are once, few, many and, for expanded clones, a class.

j_call: TRBJ1-6; clone_size: -; v_call: TRBV10-3; d_call: -; cdr3_nt: TGTGCCATCAGTGAGTCAGAGGGGAATTCACCCCTCCACTTT; cdr3_aa: CAISESEGNSPLHF
j_call: TRBJ1-1; clone_size: many; v_call: TRBV20-1; d_call: TRBD1; cdr3_nt: TGCAGTACTCCCGTGGGGACAGGGGACACTGAAGCTTTCTTT; cdr3_aa: CSTPVGTGDTEAFF
j_call: TRBJ2-7; clone_size: few; v_call: TRBV4-1; d_call: TRBD1; cdr3_nt: TGCGCCAGCAGCTCCCGGGACAGGGGCGCAGAGCAGTACTTC; cdr3_aa: CASSSRDRGAEQYF
j_call: TRBJ2-3; clone_size: many; v_call: TRBV28; d_call: -; cdr3_nt: TGTGCCAGCAGTTTTGGTAGCACAGATACGCAGTATTTT; cdr3_aa: CASSFGSTDTQYF
j_call: TRBJ2-4; clone_size: many; v_call: TRBV6-5; d_call: -; cdr3_nt: TGTGCCAGCAGTTACCTCTATGACTATCCCGATTTACACTTC; cdr3_aa: CASSYLYDYPDLHF
j_call: TRBJ1-5; clone_size: many; v_call: TRBV10-2; d_call: TRBD1; cdr3_nt: TGCGCCAGCGGCCGGGACAGGAATCAGCCCCAGCATTTT; cdr3_aa: CASGRDRNQPQHF
j_call: TRBJ2-1; clone_size: few; v_call: TRBV30; d_call: -; cdr3_nt: TGTGCCTGGACAGGGACAAATGAGCAGTTCTTC; cdr3_aa: CAWTGTNEQFF
j_call: TRBJ2-7; clone_size: -; v_call: TRBV30; d_call: TRBD2; cdr3_nt: TGTGCCTACTTCGGGAGGAGCTCCTACGAGCAGTACTTC; cdr3_aa: CAYFGRSSYEQYF
j_call: TRBJ2-2; clone_size: few; v_call: TRBV20-1; d_call: TRBD2; cdr3_nt: TGCAGTGCCCTACCTGCTAGCGGGGCAACCACCGGGGAGCTGTTTTTT; cdr3_aa: CSALPASGATTGELFF
j_call: TRBJ1-2; clone_size: many; v_call: TRBV20-1; d_call: -; cdr3_nt: TGCAGTGCTAAAGGGGATCCGTCTGGCTACACCTTC; cdr3_aa: CSAKGDPSGYTF
j_call: TRBJ2-7; clone_size: -; v_call: TRBV7-9; d_call: -; cdr3_nt: TGTGCCAGCAGCCGCTTGAGAGTAGCCAGTTCCCACGAGCAGTACTTC; cdr3_aa: CASSRLRVASSHEQYF
j_call: TRBJ2-5; clone_size: many; v_call: TRBV28; d_call: -; cdr3_nt: TGTGCCAGCAGCCTAACACGACTCAACCAAGAGACCCAGTACTTC; cdr3_aa: CASSLTRLNQETQYF
j_call: TRBJ2-1; clone_size: few; v_call: TRBV9; d_call: TRBD1; cdr3_nt: TGTGCCAGCAGCGCAGAGACAGGGTGGCCCTACAATGAGCAGTTCTTC; cdr3_aa: CASSAETGWPYNEQFF
j_call: TRBJ1-4; clone_size: -; v_call: TRBV5-6; d_call: TRBD1; cdr3_nt: TGTGCCAGCAGCTTAAAGGACAGGGGGCCTGAAAAACTGTTTTTT; cdr3_aa: CASSLKDRGPEKLFF
j_call: TRBJ1-5; clone_size: -; v_call: TRBV28; d_call: -; cdr3_nt: TGTGCCAGCAGCGACAGGCTTAGCAATCAGCCCCGGCATTTT; cdr3_aa: CASSDRLSNQPRHF
j_call: TRBJ2-7; clone_size: many; v_call: TRBV30; d_call: -; cdr3_nt: TGTGCCTGGAGTTTGGGATCCTACGAGCAGTACTTC; cdr3_aa: CAWSLGSYEQYF
j_call: TRBJ1-5; clone_size: many; v_call: TRBV20-1; d_call: -; cdr3_nt: TGCAGTGCTATCGGGGGGTCTCAGCCCCAGCATTTT; cdr3_aa: CSAIGGSQPQHF
j_call: TRBJ2-1; clone_size: -; v_call: TRBV7-9; d_call: TRBD1; cdr3_nt: TGTGCCAGCAGCACCACCCCGACAGGGATCGATGAGCAGTTCTTC; cdr3_aa: CASSTTPTGIDEQFF
j_call: TRBJ1-2; clone_size: -; v_call: TRBV20-1; d_call: -; cdr3_nt: TGCAGTGCTAGAGATCCGGGCGACTTGAAGCTCTATGGCTACACCTTC; cdr3_aa: CSARDPGDLKLYGYTF
j_call: TRBJ2-7; clone_size: many; v_call: TRBV27; d_call: -; cdr3_nt: TGTGCCAGCAGTCGGACTGGCTACGAGCAGTACTTC; cdr3_aa: CASSRTGYEQYF
j_call: TRBJ2-7; clone_size: once; v_call: TRBV27; d_call: -; cdr3_nt: TGTGCCAGCAGTTTACAGGTACACTCCTACGAGCAGCACTTC; cdr3_aa: CASSLQVHSYEQHF
j_call: TRBJ2-2; clone_size: many; v_call: TRBV7-2; d_call: -; cdr3_nt: TGTGCCAGCAGCTGGACTATCGGGGAGCTGTTTTTT; cdr3_aa: CASSWTIGELFF
j_call: TRBJ2-1; clone_size: -; v_call: TRBV5-6; d_call: -; cdr3_nt: TGTGCCAGCAGCTTAAAGACTATTTATGGTGAGCAGTTCTTC; cdr3_aa: CASSLKTIYGEQFF
j_call: TRBJ2-7; clone_size: -; v_call: TRBV12-3/TRBV12-4; d_call: -; cdr3_nt: TGTGCCAGCAGTTCATTCCGGGACAACGAGCAGTACTTC; cdr3_aa: CASSSFRDNEQYF
j_call: TRBJ1-1; clone_size: many; v_call: TRBV3-1; d_call: -; cdr3_nt: TGTGCCAGCAGAGAGGGCAGTCGACCAATGAACACTGAAGCTTTCTTT; cdr3_aa: CASREGSRPMNTEAFF
j_call: TRBJ1-2; clone_size: few; v_call: TRBV12-3/TRBV12-4; d_call: -; cdr3_nt: TGTGCCAGCAGTTCTAGTCCTAACTATGGCTACACCTTC; cdr3_aa: CASSSSPNYGYTF